The present T cell receptor (beta chain) was sequenced within a study of PD-1 blockade in mismatch repair-deficient tumors. The length of the CDR3 is 13 residues. Germline V gene lookup returns CDR1 SGHTA and CDR2 FQGNSA. The V end was cut by 1 base, the J end by 5 bases, with 8 bases between. The study, taken as a whole, reports: Tumor-resident clones, often absent from pretreatment blood, expanded after pembrolizumab and then contracted.

The data were produced by immunoSEQ multiplex PCR, yet TCRdb's version contains in-frame clones alone and is incomplete. The sample lists around 100,000 clones; about 83% were seen once. All patients were mismatch repair deficient, assessed by either PCR or immunohistochemistry. The TCR-sequenced patients were a few responders to pembrolizumab. Of note for this clone: The antigen remains undetermined.

The J gene is TRBJ2-5, the V gene TRBV7-2; D may be TRBD2 (6 bases). The specimen comprised peripheral blood, sampled about 60 weeks after starting pembrolizumab. The origin of this receptor is an adult with mismatch repair-deficient cancer. CDR3 coding DNA: TGTGCCAGCAGCTTAGTCCGGGAGGAGACCCAGTACTTC. This gives the protein CASSLVREETQYF.